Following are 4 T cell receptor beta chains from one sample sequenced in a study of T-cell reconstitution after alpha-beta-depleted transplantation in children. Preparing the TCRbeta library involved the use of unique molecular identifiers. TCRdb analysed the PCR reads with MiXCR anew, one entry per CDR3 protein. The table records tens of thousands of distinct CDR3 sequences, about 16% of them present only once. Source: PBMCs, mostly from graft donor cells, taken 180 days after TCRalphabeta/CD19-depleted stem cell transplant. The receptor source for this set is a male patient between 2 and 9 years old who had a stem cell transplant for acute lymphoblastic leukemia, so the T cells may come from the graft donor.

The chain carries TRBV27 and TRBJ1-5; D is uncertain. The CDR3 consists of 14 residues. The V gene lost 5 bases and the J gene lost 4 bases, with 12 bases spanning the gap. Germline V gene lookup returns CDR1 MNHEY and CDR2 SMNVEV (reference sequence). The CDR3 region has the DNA TGTGCCAGCAGTCCAGGATGGGGAAATCAGCCCCAGCATTTT. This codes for CASSPGWGNQPQHF.

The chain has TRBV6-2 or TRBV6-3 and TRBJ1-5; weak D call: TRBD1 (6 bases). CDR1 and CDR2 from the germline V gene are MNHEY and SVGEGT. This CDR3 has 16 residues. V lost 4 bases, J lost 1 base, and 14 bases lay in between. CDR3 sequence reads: CASSSEQGWSNQPQHF. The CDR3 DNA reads TGTGCCAGCAGTTCCGAACAGGGTTGGAGCAATCAGCCCCAGCATTTT.

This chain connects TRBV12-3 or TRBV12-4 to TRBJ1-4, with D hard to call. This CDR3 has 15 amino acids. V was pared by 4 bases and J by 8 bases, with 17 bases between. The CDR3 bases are TGTGCCAGCAGTTACAGAAGCGAGGTCTTCGAAAAACTGTTTTTT. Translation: CASSYRSEVFEKLFF.

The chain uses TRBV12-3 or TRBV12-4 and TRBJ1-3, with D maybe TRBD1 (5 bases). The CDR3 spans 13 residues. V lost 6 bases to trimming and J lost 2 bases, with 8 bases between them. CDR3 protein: CASSQGAGNTIYF. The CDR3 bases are TGTGCCAGCAGCCAGGGAGCTGGAAACACCATATATTTT.